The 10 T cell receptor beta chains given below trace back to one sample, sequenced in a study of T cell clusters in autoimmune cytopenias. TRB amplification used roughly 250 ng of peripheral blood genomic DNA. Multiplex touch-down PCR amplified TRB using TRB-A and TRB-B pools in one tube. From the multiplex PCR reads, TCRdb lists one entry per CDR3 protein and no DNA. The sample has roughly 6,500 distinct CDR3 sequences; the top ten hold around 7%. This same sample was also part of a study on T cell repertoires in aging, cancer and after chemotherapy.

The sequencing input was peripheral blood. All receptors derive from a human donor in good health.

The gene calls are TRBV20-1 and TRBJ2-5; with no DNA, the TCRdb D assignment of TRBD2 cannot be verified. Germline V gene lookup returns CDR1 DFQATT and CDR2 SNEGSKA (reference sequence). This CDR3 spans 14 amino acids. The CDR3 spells CSARDRPWEETQYF.

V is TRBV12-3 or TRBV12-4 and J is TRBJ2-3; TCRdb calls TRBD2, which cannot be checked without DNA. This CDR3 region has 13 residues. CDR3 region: CASSFLAGAAQYF.

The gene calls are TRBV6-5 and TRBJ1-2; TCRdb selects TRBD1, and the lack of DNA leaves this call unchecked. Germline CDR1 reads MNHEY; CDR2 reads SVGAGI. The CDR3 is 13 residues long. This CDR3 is CASRTVSWYGYTF.

The CDR3 here is CASLRESGAYGYTF. The V call is TRBV5-6, the J call TRBJ1-2; TCRdb selects TRBD1, and the lack of DNA leaves this call unchecked. CDR1 is SGHDT, CDR2 YYEEEE, per germline. This CDR3 has 14 residues.

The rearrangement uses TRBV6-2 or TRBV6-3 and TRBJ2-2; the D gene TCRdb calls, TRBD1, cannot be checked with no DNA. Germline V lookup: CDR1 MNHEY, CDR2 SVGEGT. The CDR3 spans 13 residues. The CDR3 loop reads CASSLGGSGELFF.

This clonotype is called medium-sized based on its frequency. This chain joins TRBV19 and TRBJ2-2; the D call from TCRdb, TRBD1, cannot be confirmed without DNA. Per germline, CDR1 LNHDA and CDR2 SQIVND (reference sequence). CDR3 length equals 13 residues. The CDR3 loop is CATRPPNTGELFF. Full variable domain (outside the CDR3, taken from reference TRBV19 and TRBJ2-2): DGGITQSPKYLFRKEGQNVTLSCEQNLNHDAMYWYRQDPGQGLRLIYYSQIVNDFQKGDIAEGYSVSREKKESFPLTVTSAQKNPTAFYLCATRPPNTGELFFGEGSRLTVL.

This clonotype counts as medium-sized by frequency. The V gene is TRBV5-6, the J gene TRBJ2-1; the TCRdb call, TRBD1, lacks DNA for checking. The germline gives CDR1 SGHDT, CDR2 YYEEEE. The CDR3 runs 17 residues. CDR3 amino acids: CASSPGLAGGTSDEQFF.

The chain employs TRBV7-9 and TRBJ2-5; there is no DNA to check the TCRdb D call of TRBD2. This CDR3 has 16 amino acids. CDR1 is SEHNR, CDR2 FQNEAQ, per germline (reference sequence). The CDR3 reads CASSLQFGRDLETQYF. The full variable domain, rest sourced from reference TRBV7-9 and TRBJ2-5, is DTGVSQNPRHKITKRGQNVTFRCDPISEHNRLYWYRQTLGQGPEFLTYFQNEAQLEKSRLLSDRFSAERPKGSFSTLEIQRTEQGDSAMYLCASSLQFGRDLETQYFGPGTRLLVL.

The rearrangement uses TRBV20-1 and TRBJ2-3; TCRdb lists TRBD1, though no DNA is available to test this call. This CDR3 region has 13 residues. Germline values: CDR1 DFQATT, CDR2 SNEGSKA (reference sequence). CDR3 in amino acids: CSAADRTTDTQYF.

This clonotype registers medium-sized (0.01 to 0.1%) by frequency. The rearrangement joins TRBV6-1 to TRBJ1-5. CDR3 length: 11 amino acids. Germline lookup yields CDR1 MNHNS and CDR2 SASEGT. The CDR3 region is CASNSNQPQHF.